This record covers a single TCR beta chain. Produced via immunoSEQ multiplex PCR; TCRdb's table is partial and in-frame only. Seen here are under 1,900,000 clones, approximately 98.5% observed once, and the top ten hold around 0.38%. This record comes from a study of shared clonotypes between healthy human individuals. Material: naive CD4+ T cells sorted from blood. The sample's subset: CD45RA+ positively selected. The source is a man under 40 in good health.

As DNA, the CDR3 is TGTGCCAGCAGTGACAGCAGGGGTCACAATGAGCAGTTCTTC. It translates to CASSDSRGHNEQFF. This chain connects TRBV6-1 to TRBJ2-1, with D perhaps matching TRBD1 (6 bases). The germline V and J ends were trimmed by 3 bases and 5 bases, with 11 bases remaining between them. The CDR3 length is 14 residues. Germline V CDR1 and CDR2: MNHNS, SASEGT.